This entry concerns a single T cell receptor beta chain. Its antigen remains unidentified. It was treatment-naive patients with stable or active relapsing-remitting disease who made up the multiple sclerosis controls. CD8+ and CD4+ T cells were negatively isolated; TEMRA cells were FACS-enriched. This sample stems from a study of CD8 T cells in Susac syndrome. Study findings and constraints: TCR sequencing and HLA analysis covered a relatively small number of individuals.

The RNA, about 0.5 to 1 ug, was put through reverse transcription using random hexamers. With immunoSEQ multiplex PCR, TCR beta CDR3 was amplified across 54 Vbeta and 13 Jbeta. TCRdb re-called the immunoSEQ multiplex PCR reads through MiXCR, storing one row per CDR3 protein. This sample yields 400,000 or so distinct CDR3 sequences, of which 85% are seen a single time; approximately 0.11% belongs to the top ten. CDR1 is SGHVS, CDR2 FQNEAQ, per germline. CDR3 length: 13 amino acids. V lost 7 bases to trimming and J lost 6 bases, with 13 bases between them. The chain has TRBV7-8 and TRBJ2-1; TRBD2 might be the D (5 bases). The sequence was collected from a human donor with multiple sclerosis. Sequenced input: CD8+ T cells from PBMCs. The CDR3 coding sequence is TGTGCCAGCATCCCGGCGGGTACCAATGAGCAGTTCTTC. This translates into CASIPAGTNEQFF.